This T cell receptor (beta chain) was recorded in a study of lymphopenia after photon versus proton radiotherapy. The CDR3 consists of 15 residues. V was shortened by 3 bases and J by 1 base, with 10 bases between the two germline ends. Looked up from germline, CDR1 is LNHDA and CDR2 is SQIVND (reference sequence). Some clones are missing from TCRdb's copy, which holds only in-frame ones; the method was immunoSEQ multiplex PCR. This sample has over 35,000 clones, with approximately 80% found just once. The chain has TRBV19 and TRBJ2-1, with D unresolved. The TCR sequence derives from a woman aged 70-85 years with pancreatic cancer. The sequencing here drew on peripheral blood, taken from a patient treated with proton-based radiotherapy. The CDR3 region has the DNA TGTGCCAGTAGTATTGCGGCAGTTTCCTACAATGAGCAGTTCTTC. It codes for CASSIAAVSYNEQFF.